Described below is a single TCR beta chain sequence and its context. No cognate antigen has been identified for it. No quality values exist for individual bases; no much larger clone is one base distant. Deletion took 6 bases off V and 3 bases off J, with a span of 14 bases between the germline ends. From its cysteine to its phenylalanine, the CDR3 spans 14 amino acids. Only CDR3 DNA is held: 42 bases, read in frame from base 1. Looking up the germline V gene yields CDR1 MNHNS and CDR2 SASEGT. The library was obtained by the immunoSEQ multiplex PCR assay. The source is immuneACCESS, and TCRdb retained only in-frame sequences with V and J called. Part of the clones is not carried over; for the studies checked, unresolved V genes explain less than half of this, and the remainder is unexplained. This sample holds about 100,000 clones; approximately 94% were observed only once. 0.2% to 0.25% of the sample goes to the ten largest clones.

The sample comes from a study of technical replicates of blood from a handful of donors (dated by TCRdb to the late 2010s). The origin of this receptor is a human donor in good health. Rearrangement joined TRBV6-1 to TRBJ1-2; the D gene is possibly TRBD1, with 5 bases matching. The sample taken for sequencing was T cells isolated from PBMCs. The CDR3 protein: CASRKGAGDYGYTF. The DNA is TGTGCCAGCAGGAAAGGGGCGGGGGACTATGGCTACACCTTC.